The 8 T cell receptor beta chains listed next were all sequenced from one sample in a study of cytomegalovirus exposure and HLA in healthy donors. Clones were read by immunoSEQ multiplex PCR, and TCRdb kept only the in-frame ones, dropping some. The repertoire includes 150,000 to 200,000 clones, 86% of them detected once, and over 1.1% sits in the top ten. The sample was PBMCs. The source of these receptors is a woman between 18 and 30 years old in good health and CMV-seronegative.

This clone was observed once. CDR3 sequence (DNA): TGTGCCAGTGGGTACCGGGGACTAACCGTTCGGGAGGCCAACGTCCTGACTTTC. Translation: CASGYRGLTVREANVLTF. The V gene is TRBV19, the J gene TRBJ2-6; 7 bases are a match to TRBD2. The CDR3 runs to 18 residues. The germline V gene has CDR1 LNHDA and CDR2 SQIVND (reference sequence). V lost 8 bases to trimming and J lost 6 bases; unmatched junction nucleotides: 19.

The table lists this clone with a few counts. The V and J genes are TRBV29-1 and TRBJ1-1; no clear D gene. V was trimmed by 7 bases and J by 8 bases, leaving 11 bases between them. Germline lookup yields CDR1 SQVTM and CDR2 ANQGSEA. CDR3 size: 10 residues. The CDR3 spells CSGRAVEAFF. The CDR3 region has the DNA TGCAGCGGGAGGGCGGTAGAAGCTTTCTTT.

This sequence joins TRBV19 and TRBJ2-5; no firm D call. V dropped 3 bases and J dropped 7 bases, with 12 bases sitting between them. The CDR3 is 13 amino acids. CDR1 LNHDA and CDR2 SQIVND come from the germline V gene (reference sequence). The CDR3 loop reads CASSMVGSGTQYF. CDR3 coding DNA: TGTGCCAGTAGTATGGTGGGCTCAGGGACCCAGTACTTC.

CDR3 nucleotide sequence: TGTGCCAGCAGCTTCGGACTAGCGGGGGCTGGGGGCGCCTACGAGCAGTACTTC. It specifies CASSFGLAGAGGAYEQYF. This chain uses TRBV5-4 with TRBJ2-7, with TRBD2 matching over 13 bases. V was pared by 2 bases and J by 2 bases, with 10 bases of the junction left unmatched. Germline values: CDR1 SGHNT, CDR2 YYREEE (reference sequence). This CDR3 region has 18 residues.

This clone was seen more than once but under ten times. The rearrangement links TRBV19 to TRBJ2-3; 10 nucleotides align to TRBD2. The CDR3 sequence is 16 residues long. Germline CDR1 reads LNHDA; CDR2 reads SQIVND (reference sequence). V was clipped by 4 bases and J by 8 bases; unmatched bases: 12. CDR3 protein: CASSTLAGDRLSTQYF. The CDR3 nucleotides read TGTGCCAGTAGTACTCTAGCGGGGGACCGCCTAAGTACGCAGTATTTT.

The V call is TRBV5-1, the J call TRBJ2-1; maybe TRBD2 (5 bases). V shed 0 bases and J shed 5 bases, with 18 bases lying between them. The CDR3 has 17 residues. CDR1 and CDR2 (germline): SGHRS, YFSETQ. The CDR3 bases are TGCGCCAGCAGCTTGGGAGCTAGCACGATATTTAACAATGAGCAGTTCTTC. It specifies CASSLGASTIFNNEQFF.

CDR3 nucleotides: TGTGCCAGCAGCCAAGATCTTCGGGACAGGGGTAGGACCGGGGAGCTGTTTTTT. This translates into CASSQDLRDRGRTGELFF. V gene TRBV14 combines with J gene TRBJ2-2; 10 nucleotides agree with TRBD1. The CDR3 sequence is 18 residues long. Germline assignment: CDR1 SGHDN and CDR2 FVKESK. The V and J ends lost 0 bases and 5 bases, in that order; junction bases with no gene match: 9.

The rearrangement links TRBV7-8 to TRBJ1-1; 10 bases match TRBD1. V was clipped by 3 bases and J by 3 bases; unmatched bases: 7. The CDR3 is made up of 16 amino acids. CDR1 and CDR2 (germline): SGHVS, FQNEAQ. The CDR3 here is CASSFQIGTGDTEAFF. CDR3 in DNA: TGTGCCAGCAGCTTCCAGATAGGGACAGGGGACACTGAAGCTTTCTTT.